Given below is one TCR beta chain in context. This sample is part of a study of blood T cell repertoires in COVID-19. Trimming removed 3 bases at V and 5 bases at J, with 14 bases between. The CDR3 extends over 15 amino acids. Germline V gives CDR1 KGHSH, CDR2 LQKENI. Some clones are missing from TCRdb's copy, which holds only in-frame ones; the method was immunoSEQ multiplex PCR. The data show around 200,000 clones, with about 88% seen just once and roughly 4.5% held by the top ten. Sequenced input: peripheral blood. This chain joins TRBV18 and TRBJ1-5; D is uncertain. This receptor was identified in a woman older than 75 with acute or convalescent COVID-19. CDR3 bases: TGTGCCAGCTCACCGGCTGCGGGAGGCGATCAGCCCCAGCATTTT. This sequence encodes CASSPAAGGDQPQHF.